This TCR beta chain was found in a study of cytomegalovirus exposure and HLA in healthy donors (dated 2017 in TCRdb). About the investigation overall: In an earlier analysis of about 560 of the donors, around 300 Gb of sequence data and approximately 100 million unique TCR beta sequences from roughly 190 million T cells were reported. An early release covering roughly 640 HLA-typed donors comprised about 300 gigabases of sequencing data and tens of millions of unique TCR sequences. The genetic ancestry cluster associated with self-reported Caucasian donors included roughly four fifths of the roughly 380 genotyped donors. The study aimed to test whether signatures of past pathogen exposure could be identified by cataloging public T cell receptors. The study used immunosequencing to profile the T cell repertoires of 600 to 850 subjects and linked those repertoires to cytomegalovirus serostatus. Besides the first cohort of about 730 subjects, a separate validation cohort made up of about 120 different subjects was used. To predict cytomegalovirus infection status, the study combined high-throughput TCR immunosequencing, statistical association of individual TCRs with disease status, and machine learning. A later analysis re-analyzed previously published TCR beta repertoires from 660 or so donors and added high-resolution HLA genotyping to study TCR occurrence patterns. Rather than using new phenotypic data, the later analysis identified candidate immune exposures from TCR beta sequences and from how often those sequences occurred across donors. An earlier analysis of about 620 of the donors applied high-throughput TCR beta sequencing to assess whether each TCR beta V gene segment acted as functional or pseudogenic. Alongside the repertoire data, information on donor age, sex, ethnicity and CMV serostatus was compiled. A later genetic analysis used genome-wide SNP genotypes for about three fifths of the 666 donors, treating that subset as a discovery cohort. Every repertoire in the discovery cohort had been generated on one and the same sequencing platform. HLA typing covered class I and class II loci at four-digit resolution. The number of typed donors differed by locus: about 629-630 for A, B, C, DRB1 and DQB1; approximately 520 for DQA1; over 600 for DPA1; and around 450 for DPB1. Because of strong linkage in the cohort, five DR-DQ haplotypes were treated as single units for association and clustering. On average, 235,054 unique TCR beta nucleotide sequences were sequenced per donor among roughly 430 genotyped donors of the cohort, with roughly a sixth of those sequences being non-productive.

Ends trimmed: V by 4 bases, J by 1 base; bases unmatched to a gene: 4. CDR1 and CDR2, per the germline V gene (reference sequence), are SEHNR and FQNEAQ. Measured from the cysteine to the phenylalanine, the CDR3 is 14 residues long. Just CDR3 DNA is preserved here, 42 bases in frame from base 1. Receptors were amplified or captured by the immunoSEQ multiplex PCR assay. The multiplex PCR relied on a mix of 60 forward primers for TCR Vbeta segments and 13 reverse primers for TCR Jbeta segments. A multiplex PCR assay on genomic DNA amplified the CDR3 region of rearranged TCR beta genes. The Illumina HiSeq System was used to sequence the amplified TCR beta libraries as 87-base-pair reads. On the study's bioinformatics: A later analysis tallied 75 million to 85 million unique TCR beta chains across the 666 repertoires, and about 12 million of those chains were shared by two or more donors. To remove PCR and sequencing errors, raw reads were error-corrected and collapsed into unique sequences using a nearest-neighbor algorithm that merged closely related sequences. To assign V, D and J gene segments, CDR3 sequences were aligned to IMGT reference sequences. For a sequence to be retained, at least a six-nucleotide match to both a V gene segment and a J gene segment was required. A rearrangement was called productive if the CDR3 had no stop codons and remained in frame with V and J, and every other rearrangement was called non-productive. Following IMGT convention, CDR3 was defined as the stretch from the second conserved V-encoded cysteine to the conserved J-encoded phenylalanine. Sequences without an unambiguous match to a single V gene segment were excluded from the earlier analysis of approximately 600 of the donors. An earlier analysis of just under 600 of the donors called V segments functional above 56.7% productive rearrangements and segregating when the between-donor standard deviation exceeded 5%. A statistical classification framework was built to diagnose cytomegalovirus status from the catalog of TCR beta chain sequences. In a later analysis, V and J genes were assigned by comparing TCR nucleotide sequences against IMGT/GENE-DB human TR gene sequences. In a later analysis, CDR3 sequences and most-parsimonious VDJ recombination scenarios were assigned using the TCRdist pipeline. A later analysis defined each TCR beta chain by its CDR3 amino acid sequence plus V-gene family, and excluded reads lacking a unique V-gene family. To address suspected cross-contamination and a sequencing artifact, a later analysis removed 450 to 700 highly shared, low-generation-probability nucleotide sequences. For each public chain, a later analysis derived a clonal expansion index from normalized ranks of inferred template counts within each repertoire. A later analysis computed generation probabilities with a VDJ recombination model fitted to out-of-frame rearrangements, and checked the results against IGoR. In a later analysis, TCR-TCR, TCR-HLA and TCR-CMV co-occurrence was scored with hypergeometric tests, and a repertoire-size bias correction was applied to TCR pairs. False discovery rates were estimated in a later analysis by permuting HLA or CMV assignments 20 times. In a later analysis, co-occurring TCRs were grouped with DBSCAN, and TCRdist sequence similarity was added when clustering was performed within HLA-allele-positive subsets. For co-occurrence clustering, repertoires with fewer than 30,000 or more than 120,000 public chains were excluded, along with 5 or 6 repertoires with anomalous nucleotide sharing. The clones in this table, taken by TCRdb from immuneACCESS, are in-frame only. Not every clone is retained; where verified, under half of the shortfall comes from an unresolved V gene, and the cause of the rest is unknown. The DNA was the basis for D and trimming; V, J and clone size are from that table. Within this sample are approximately 160,000 clones, with around 65% of them counted one time only. The ten most abundant clones make up less than 3.5% of the sample.

The cohort comprised some 680 healthy bone marrow donors. Cohort members were all nominally healthy when sampled, although unrecorded immune exposures were likely present. The donor was CMV seropositive and was included in the group of approximately 310 seropositive cohort members. A peripheral blood sample was provided by each donor, and peripheral blood mononuclear cells were used for TCR beta sequencing. The Qiagen DNeasy Blood Extraction Kit was used to extract genomic DNA from the blood cell samples. This clone was seen a handful of times. Its antigen is still unknown. One base away there is no much larger clone; base qualities are not given. What the authors observed across the whole study: In a later analysis, around 17,000 TCR beta sequences were associated with specific HLA alleles at a false discovery rate of 0.05. Most CMV-associated TCR beta chains appeared to be HLA-restricted in a later analysis, and the HLA associations seemed to be driven largely by CMV exposure. CMV serostatus was the only immune exposure information available for the cohort. In a later analysis, HLA-associated TCR beta chains showed more clonal expansion and lower generation probabilities than non-associated chains that were equally common. A group of highly shared sequence variants was considered likely to be a technical artifact of the sequencing pipeline. The classifier was reported to diagnose cytomegalovirus status with high specificity and sensitivity in both the original and validation cohorts. In an earlier analysis of more than 450 of the donors, most TCR beta V segments were observed in productive rearrangements about 90% or about 30% of the time, broadly matching IMGT annotations. A later analysis reported that several top co-occurrence clusters appeared linked to parvovirus B19, influenza, CMV and Epstein-Barr virus. In a later genetic analysis, a missense DCLRE1C variant was associated with V-gene and J-gene trimming of TCR beta chains, and the association was replicated in an independent cohort. When HLA alleles, especially DR and DQ, strongly co-occurred, attributing TCR associations to individual alleles was difficult. While some public TCRs were present in many individuals, most TCR sequences turned up only very rarely across donors. Correlated functional status among segregating V segments might be attributable to linkage disequilibrium, but an unknown experimental factor could not be ruled out. According to a later analysis, TCR association rates differed among HLA loci, with DRB1 alleles showing the most associated TCRs and HLA-C alleles showing the fewest. Approximately 18 rarely observed V segments, including chromosome 9 orphons, were excluded from the earlier analysis of some 590 of the donors because counts were too low. The authors suggested that the approach could potentially be generalized to other disease states and immunological phenotypes. Because the 87-base-pair reads could not distinguish some IMGT-functional V segments, including TRBV6-2 and TRBV6-3, those segments were excluded. The cohort was sequenced for TCR beta chains only, and without alpha or paired-chain data the features that could be detected were limited. Because some donors lacked HLA typing at each locus, the association tests relied only on the typed subset. The study gave a list of under 200 TCR beta chains associated with cytomegalovirus. The presence/absence analyses assumed that sequencing depth was roughly uniform across donors, and that assumption may not be true. In a later genetic analysis, fewer N-insertions in productive TCRs were reported among donors in an Asian-associated ancestry cluster than the approximately 670-donor mean. In vitro tests confirmed that a few of the cytomegalovirus-associated TCR beta chains recognize cytomegalovirus antigens. A further reported finding was that TCR beta sequences accurately predicted the HLA-A and HLA-B alleles for most subjects in the first cohort.

Recombination connected TRBV7-9 to TRBJ2-7; the central 7 bases match TRBD1. The clonotype comes from a woman in her thirties or forties in good health and CMV-seropositive. Sequenced sample: PBMCs. The CDR3 region has the sequence CASSSQTGSYEQYF. In nucleotide form, the sequence is TGTGCCAGCAGCTCCCAGACAGGGTCCTACGAGCAGTACTTC.